These T cell receptor beta chains were read from a single sample in a study of cytomegalovirus exposure and HLA in healthy donors. TCRdb's copy holds only in-frame clones and misses some; the assay was immunoSEQ multiplex PCR. The data show 100,000 to 150,000 clones, roughly 69% seen once. Sequences were obtained from PBMCs. The source is a woman aged 40-49 years in good health and CMV-seropositive. Both conserved end residues are part of each CDR3. A D gene is named only where the DNA matches it firmly. Part of the rows lack a size; the others show once, few, many or a class for expanded clones.

d_gene	abundance	j_gene	v_gene	CDR3aa	CDR3nt
NA	NA	TRBJ1-1	TRBV5-1	CASSPTGANTEAFF	TGCGCCAGCAGCCCGACAGGCGCCAACACTGAAGCTTTCTTT
NA	NA	TRBJ2-2	TRBV6-1	CASSEQGLYTGELFF	TGTGCCAGCAGTGAACAGGGGCTCTACACCGGGGAGCTGTTTTTT
NA	NA	TRBJ1-2	TRBV19	CASSIGQFSYGYTF	TGTGCCAGTAGTATTGGGCAGTTCAGCTATGGCTACACCTTC
TRBD1	NA	TRBJ2-7	TRBV4-1	CASSQDRDRAYEQYF	TGCGCCAGCAGCCAAGATAGGGACAGAGCCTACGAGCAGTACTTC
TRBD2	NA	TRBJ2-1	TRBV6-4	CASSASGGYNEQFF	TGTGCCAGCAGTGCTAGCGGGGGATACAATGAGCAGTTCTTC
NA	few	TRBJ1-1	TRBV9	CASNGQMNTEAFF	TGTGCCAGCAATGGGCAGATGAACACTGAAGCTTTCTTT
TRBD2	once	TRBJ2-5	TRBV4-1	CASSQRGSSGQETQYF	TGCGCCAGCAGCCAACGGGGGTCTAGCGGGCAAGAGACCCAGTACTTC
NA	NA	TRBJ2-1	TRBV12-5	CASGLDFYNEQFF	TGTGCTAGTGGTTTGGACTTTTACAATGAGCAGTTCTTC
NA	NA	TRBJ1-5	TRBV5-1	CASRTDSTQPQHF	TGCGCCAGCAGGACGGACAGTACTCAGCCCCAGCATTTT
NA	few	TRBJ2-7	TRBV5-1	CASSLGGQNSYEQYF	TGCGCCAGCAGCTTGGGGGGCCAGAACTCCTACGAGCAGTACTTC
NA	few	TRBJ1-1	TRBV6-5	CASTRDISNTEAFF	TGTGCCAGCACCCGGGACATCTCGAACACTGAAGCTTTCTTT